The 32 T cell receptor beta chains below come from one sample, sequenced in a study of blood T cells in healthy people across ages. Together with a sample-barcoded 5' primer, a J-beta primer mix was included in a second PCR lasting roughly 7 to 11 cycles. Using its own MiXCR run on the 5' RACE reads, TCRdb lists one record per CDR3 protein. The sample records some 1,800,000 distinct CDR3 sequences, about two fifths being singletons. The sample comprised blood. These receptors were taken from a human donor in good health.

This clonotype was observed a handful of times. This chain's CDR3 is CATSSRQGGNEQFF. CDR3 in DNA: TGTGCCACCAGCAGCCGACAGGGAGGCAATGAGCAGTTCTTC. The chain couples TRBV15 to TRBJ2-1, with D possibly being TRBD1 (7 bases). V lost 3 bases and J 6 bases, leaving 12 bases between the germline ends. The CDR3 has 14 residues. Germline V gene lookup returns CDR1 LNHNV and CDR2 YYDKDF (reference sequence).

The sample holds many counts of this clonotype. J is TRBJ1-1 and V is TRBV20-1, with D possibly TRBD1 on 5 matching bases. CDR1 and CDR2 (germline): DFQATT, SNEGSKA (reference sequence). Trimming took 0 bases from V and 8 from J, leaving 10 bases between them. The CDR3 has 12 amino acids. The CDR3 coding sequence is TGCAGTGCTAGAGAGGGGGGGACCGAAGCTTTCTTT. Protein: CSAREGGTEAFF.

The J gene is TRBJ2-1, the V gene TRBV3-1; possibly TRBD2 for D (6 bases). Looked up from germline, CDR1 is LGHDT and CDR2 is YNNKEL (reference sequence). The CDR3 has 13 amino acids. The ends were cut back, 3 bases at V and 8 bases at J, with 11 bases in the middle. The CDR3 DNA reads as TGTGCCAGCAGCCATGCGGGGCCCCATGAGCAGTTCTTC. It codes for CASSHAGPHEQFF.

This clonotype was picked up a small number of times. A junction boundary mismatches the germline segment, possibly from a read error. CDR3 sequence reads: CASRLDGLFRSTQYF. The CDR3 DNA follows: TGCGCCAGCCGCTTGGACGGCCTTTTTAGGAGTACGCAGTATTTT. The rearrangement links TRBV5-1 to TRBJ2-3; the D is unclear. CDR3 length: 15 amino acids. Germline V gene sequence: CDR1 SGHRS, CDR2 YFSETQ.

The chain employs TRBV10-3 and TRBJ2-7, with TRBD2 identical over 7 bases. Trimming at V came to 4 bases and at J to 3 bases, leaving 6 bases not matched to a gene. The CDR3 runs 14 residues. The germline gives CDR1 ENHRY, CDR2 SYGVKD. DNA for the CDR3: TGTGCCATCAGTGCGGGGGGAATCGGCTACGAGCAGTACTTC. This translates into CAISAGGIGYEQYF.

The chain combines TRBV12-3 or TRBV12-4 with TRBJ1-3; D is undetermined. Trimming left V 0 bases short and J 3 bases short, with 12 bases between. This CDR3 region has 16 residues. CDR3 sequence (DNA): TGTGCCAGCAGTTTAGCGACCCCAGTGGATGGAAACACCATATATTTT. This translates into CASSLATPVDGNTIYF.

The V and J genes are TRBV27 and TRBJ1-2; D is unresolved. Germline loops: CDR1 MNHEY, CDR2 SMNVEV (reference sequence). CDR3 length equals 16 residues. Trimming shortened V by 5 bases and J by 9 bases, and 25 bases separated the two germline ends. The CDR3 here is CASSPDCGEDGLSYTF. The CDR3 DNA follows: TGTGCCAGCAGTCCCGATTGCGGGGAGGATGGTTTGAGCTACACCTTC.

This clonotype has ten or more counts. The chain joins TRBV18 to TRBJ1-2; D not certain. The CDR3 loop spans 15 amino acids. The ends were cut back, 0 bases at V and 2 bases at J, with 10 bases in the middle. Germline CDR1 KGHSH, CDR2 LQKENI. The CDR3 DNA follows: TGTGCCAGCTCACCACCTTTAGGTGCCAACTATGGCTACACCTTC. Translating gives CASSPPLGANYGYTF. The whole variable domain, remainder taken from reference TRBV18 and TRBJ1-2, is NAGVMQNPRHLVRRRGQEARLRCSPMKGHSHVYWYRQLPEEGLKFMVYLQKENIIDESGMPKERFSAEFPKEGPSILRIQQVVRGDSAAYFCASSPPLGANYGYTFGSGTRLTVV.

There are a few counts of this clonotype. V gene TRBV10-3 combines with J gene TRBJ1-5; 7 nucleotides line up with TRBD1. CDR1 and CDR2 from the germline V gene are ENHRY and SYGVKD. The junction had 9 bases not matched to a gene; V was cut back by 0 bases and J by 4 bases. CDR3 length: 17 residues. CDR3 protein: CAISESWETGSNQPQHF. CDR3 bases: TGTGCCATCAGTGAGTCCTGGGAGACAGGGAGTAATCAGCCCCAGCATTTT.

Written as DNA, the CDR3 is TGTGCCAGCAGTTCGGGACTTACTACGCAGTATTTT. It encodes CASSSGLTTQYF. V usage is TRBV12-3 or TRBV12-4 and J usage is TRBJ2-3, with D tentatively TRBD2 (6 bases). CDR3 size: 12 residues. Trimming pared 4 bases from V and 8 bases from J, leaving 10 bases between.

This clonotype was detected only once. The CDR3 protein is CASSSDYHRDTNNEKLFF. The DNA for the CDR3 is TGTGCCAGCAGTTCTGATTATCACCGGGACACTAATAATGAAAAACTGTTTTTT. This rearrangement joins TRBV6-5 to TRBJ1-4, with D possibly TRBD1 on 6 matching bases. V lost 4 bases and J 4 bases, leaving 22 bases between the germline ends. From germline, CDR1 is MNHEY and CDR2 SVGAGI. The CDR3 extends over 18 amino acids.

This clonotype has a handful of counts. CDR3 sequence reads: CASARQGAEAFF. The DNA of the CDR3 is TGTGCCAGCGCCCGACAGGGCGCTGAAGCTTTCTTT. This chain uses TRBV12-3 or TRBV12-4 with TRBJ1-1; 7 bases line up with TRBD1. The CDR3 runs to 12 residues. The ends lost 8 bases at V and 6 bases at J; junction bases unmatched: 6.

This clonotype was counted only a few times. This rearrangement joins TRBV5-1 to TRBJ1-1, with 7 bases that match TRBD1. The length of the CDR3 is 12 residues. In germline, CDR1 is SGHRS, CDR2 YFSETQ. The trim removed 4 bases at V and 8 bases at J, leaving 5 bases unmatched. The CDR3 coding sequence is TGCGCCAGCAGCGCCACAGGGGCGGAAGCTTTCTTT. This sequence encodes CASSATGAEAFF.

This clonotype was counted a few times. The chain links TRBV5-4 to TRBJ2-7; tentatively, D is TRBD1 (6 bases). Trimming stripped 7 bases from V and 7 bases from J, with 21 bases between. From germline, CDR1 is SGHNT and CDR2 YYREEE (reference sequence). The CDR3 totals 14 residues. In DNA form, the CDR3 reads TGTGCCAGCCGCCAGGACACAAACAGGGAGGAGCAGTACTTC. Amino acids: CASRQDTNREEQYF.

Regarding this clonotype: One end of the junction is discordant with germline, which a read error may explain. The chain couples TRBV12-3 or TRBV12-4 to TRBJ2-3; unclear D gene. This CDR3 is 15 amino acids long. CDR3 protein: CASSLGSFNTDAQYF. In DNA form, the CDR3 reads TGTGCCAGCAGTTTAGGCAGTTTTAACACAGATGCGCAATATTTT.

This chain links TRBV5-1 with TRBJ1-6; no clear D. V was cut by 1 base and J by 8 bases, with 7 bases left in between. This CDR3 is built from 13 residues. Germline V CDR1 and CDR2: SGHRS, YFSETQ. CDR3 nucleotides: TGCGCCAGCAGCTTGTCGAGTGATTCACCCCTCCACTTT. It specifies CASSLSSDSPLHF.

The chain recombines TRBV18 with TRBJ2-3; D gene uncertain. Germline CDR1 reads KGHSH; CDR2 reads LQKENI. The CDR3 runs 13 residues. Trimming left V 8 bases short and J 2 bases short, with 11 bases between. The CDR3 DNA follows: TGTGCCAGCCCAGTGAGTGCCACAGATACGCAGTATTTT. It encodes CASPVSATDTQYF.

This clonotype was recorded a few times. The chain employs TRBV29-1 and TRBJ2-5; unclear D gene. V was shortened by 5 bases and J by 5 bases, with 9 bases between the two germline ends. The CDR3 spans 11 residues. Germline values: CDR1 SQVTM, CDR2 ANQGSEA. CDR3 nucleotides: TGCAGCGTTCCCCCCGTTGAGACCCAGTACTTC. This sequence encodes CSVPPVETQYF.

This clonotype was seen only a few times. One end of the junction varies from germline; a read error may be responsible. This chain connects TRBV9 to TRBJ2-1; 10 bases map to TRBD2. Per the germline V gene, CDR1 is SGDLS and CDR2 is YYNGEE. The CDR3 runs 17 residues. CDR3 protein: CASSVDLAGAVRGEQVF. CDR3 nucleotide sequence: TGTGCCAGCAGCGTAGATCTAGCGGGGGCCGTAAGGGGTGAGCAGGTCTTC.

Of note for this clonotype: One end of the junction fails to match germline, which may point to a read error. The J gene is TRBJ2-2, the V gene TRBV7-9, with TRBD2 as a possible D gene (5 bases). Looked up from germline, CDR1 is SEHNR and CDR2 is FQNEAQ (reference sequence). This CDR3 spans 13 amino acids. In DNA form, the CDR3 reads TGTGCCAGCAGCTTAGGGAGGAACGGGGAGTTGTTTTTT. Its translation is CASSLGRNGELFF.

The chain joins TRBV20-1 to TRBJ2-1, with TRBD2 matching 15 bases. Germline lookup yields CDR1 DFQATT and CDR2 SNEGSKA (reference sequence). The CDR3 length is 15 residues. V lost 2 bases to trimming and J lost 7 bases; unmatched junction nucleotides: 3. The CDR3 nucleotides are TGCAGTGCTAGACCTGGGACTAGCGGGGGGAATGAGCAGTTCTTC. Translation: CSARPGTSGGNEQFF.

This rearrangement joins TRBV20-1 to TRBJ2-7; perhaps D is TRBD1 or TRBD2 (5 bases each). V was clipped by 6 bases and J by 5 bases, with 17 bases between them. The CDR3 contains 13 residues. Germline CDR1 reads DFQATT; CDR2 reads SNEGSKA (reference sequence). The CDR3 loop is CSATGTWQDEQYF. In nucleotides, the CDR3 is TGCAGTGCGACCGGGACCTGGCAGGACGAGCAGTACTTC.

This clonotype was observed a few times. V gene TRBV9 combines with J gene TRBJ2-7; TRBD1 agrees at 7 bases. V shed 0 bases, J shed 4 bases, and the junction held 7 bases outside the gene matches. This CDR3 is built from 15 residues. Germline lookup yields CDR1 SGDLS and CDR2 YYNGEE. The CDR3 is CASSVGSGGRYEQYF. CDR3 bases: TGTGCCAGCAGCGTAGGTTCAGGGGGAAGGTACGAGCAGTACTTC.

The V and J genes are TRBV6-2 or TRBV6-3 and TRBJ2-7; the D call may be TRBD1 or TRBD2 (5 bases each). Germline assignment: CDR1 MNHEY and CDR2 SVGEGT. The CDR3 runs 13 residues. V gave up 10 bases and J gave up 2 bases, with 15 bases separating them. The CDR3 coding sequence is TGTGCCACCGACGGGGCCGGAACCTACGAGCAGTACTTC. Amino acid sequence: CATDGAGTYEQYF.

The table lists this clonotype with many counts. The chain carries TRBV28 and TRBJ2-7; 8 bases agree with TRBD1. The length of the CDR3 is 13 residues. Germline lookup yields CDR1 MDHEN and CDR2 SYDVKM. Trimming at V came to 6 bases and at J to 2 bases, leaving 3 bases not matched to a gene. For the CDR3, the DNA is TGTGCCAGCAGGGGGACAGGAGCCTACGAGCAGTACTTC. Translation: CASRGTGAYEQYF.

This clonotype was seen more than once but under ten times. The chain combines TRBV29-1 with TRBJ1-5; possible D gene TRBD1, 5 bases. Between the trimmed V and J ends, which lost 3 bases and 5 bases, there was a span of 17 bases. The CDR3 spans 15 residues. Germline V gene lookup returns CDR1 SQVTM and CDR2 ANQGSEA. In DNA, the CDR3 is TGCAGCGTTGACGGGGGACCGGTTTTCTATCAGCCCCAGCATTTT. Translating gives CSVDGGPVFYQPQHF.

This clonotype was observed a handful of times. J is TRBJ2-7 and V is TRBV6-5; the match to TRBD2 covers 12 bases. With 4 bases clipped from V and 3 bases from J, the junction kept 4 bases outside the gene matches. The CDR3 is 15 residues long. Germline V gene lookup returns CDR1 MNHEY and CDR2 SVGAGI. As DNA, the CDR3 is TGTGCCAGCAGTTTTGGACTAGCGGGAATCTACGAGCAGTACTTC. Translated: CASSFGLAGIYEQYF.

The rearrangement links TRBV12-3 or TRBV12-4 to TRBJ2-1, with 9 bases aligning to TRBD2. V was pared by 7 bases and J by 3 bases, with 7 bases of the junction left unmatched. CDR3 length equals 15 residues. CDR3 residues: CASTPSGGIYNEQFF. The DNA of the CDR3 is TGTGCCAGCACCCCAAGCGGGGGGATCTACAATGAGCAGTTCTTC.

The chain joins TRBV7-3 to TRBJ2-3; D is uncertain. Deletions cut 3 bases from V and 6 bases from J, with 10 bases between. The CDR3 has 13 residues. Germline CDR1 SGHTA, CDR2 FQGTGA. Written as DNA, the CDR3 is TGTGCCAGCAGCTTTCCGGCAGATGATACGCAGTATTTT. This sequence encodes CASSFPADDTQYF. Full variable domain (outside the CDR3, taken from reference TRBV7-3 and TRBJ2-3): GAGVSQTPSNKVTEKGKYVELRCDPISGHTALYWYRQSLGQGPEFLIYFQGTGAADDSGLPNDRFFAVRPEGSVSTLKIQRTERGDSAVYLCASSFPADDTQYFGPGTRLTVL.

The J gene is TRBJ2-7, the V gene TRBV5-1; D is perhaps TRBD2 (6 bases). The V gene lost 2 bases and the J gene lost 4 bases, with 13 bases spanning the gap. Germline assignment: CDR1 SGHRS and CDR2 YFSETQ. This CDR3 spans 14 amino acids. The CDR3 region is CASSFRDLDYEQYF. CDR3 sequence (DNA): TGCGCCAGCAGCTTTCGGGACTTGGATTACGAGCAGTACTTC.

The V and J genes are TRBV20-1 and TRBJ1-5; D is possibly TRBD1 (5 bases). Germline V lookup: CDR1 DFQATT, CDR2 SNEGSKA (reference sequence). V lost 4 bases and J lost 9, with 10 bases in between. The CDR3 consists of 11 residues. CDR3 protein: CSAKGVGPQHF. The CDR3 DNA reads as TGCAGTGCTAAAGGGGTGGGGCCCCAGCATTTT.

This clonotype was found a few times. The rearrangement joins TRBV6-1 to TRBJ2-7, with D perhaps TRBD1 or TRBD2 (5 bases each). V gave up 2 bases and J gave up 5 bases, with 16 bases separating them. CDR1 and CDR2 from the germline V gene are MNHNS and SASEGT. The CDR3 spans 15 residues. The CDR3 DNA follows: TGTGCCAGCAGTGAAATGGGGGAAGGAGGTAACGAGCAGTACTTC. It specifies CASSEMGEGGNEQYF.